This T cell receptor beta chain derives from a study of T cells expressing NK-cell markers. In the study overall: Underlying the TCR beta repertoires were sorted CD3+CD56+NKG2C+, CD3+CD56+NKG2C- and CD3+CD56-NKG2C+ T cells.

General study findings and limits: The CD3+CD56-NKG2C+ fraction of a handful of donors was also led by these clonotypes. NKG2C+ dominant clonotypes from 6 or 7 donors made up roughly 1.0-7.0% of CD8+ T cells. Specificity for HCMV among expanded NKG2C+ T cell clones was not established.

TCRdb re-called the 5' RACE reads and catalogs CDR3 proteins one per entry, DNA excluded. The sample totals around 180,000 distinct CDR3 sequences. CDR3 size: 16 residues. The germline V gene has CDR1 SGDLS and CDR2 YYNGEE. A remark on this clonotype: Antigen specificity is unknown.

The receptor was isolated from a man aged 18-75 years in good health. The specimen sequenced was blood T cells: a sorted CD56 or NKG2C T cell subset, CD4+ or CD8+ T cells, or bulk PBMC T cells (not recorded which). This rearrangement joins TRBV9 to TRBJ2-1; no DNA is available, so the TRBD2 call from TCRdb remains unchecked. The CDR3 sequence: CASSPQERGNYNEQFF.